A single sample gave rise to the 11 T cell receptor beta chains below, sequenced in a study of blood T cells in healthy people across ages. A J-beta primer mix and a sample-barcoded 5' primer were used in a second PCR of roughly 6 to 12 cycles. TCRdb redid the calling of the 5' RACE reads with MiXCR, one entry per CDR3 protein. The repertoire includes around 650,000 distinct CDR3 sequences, 32% of them detected once, and 15% sits in the top ten. Input material: blood. The receptor source for this set is a woman of 80 years or more in good health.

The chain employs TRBV11-2 and TRBJ1-1, with 7 bases that match TRBD1. The length of the CDR3 is 15 residues. The V and J ends lost 5 bases and 5 bases, in that order; junction bases with no gene match: 11. CDR1 is SGHAT and CDR2 is FQNNGV in the germline V gene. CDR3 bases: TGTGCCAGCAGCCCCCTGACAGGGTTAAGGACTGAAGCTTTCTTT. It codes for CASSPLTGLRTEAFF.

A word on this clonotype: An end of the junction differs from the germline gene, which may be a read error. This rearrangement joins TRBV28 to TRBJ2-3, with D possibly matching TRBD1 (5 bases). The CDR3 length is 13 residues. Germline CDR1 is MDHEN and CDR2 is SYDVKM. Written as DNA, the CDR3 is TGTGTCAGCAGTTTAACAGGAACAGATACGCAGTATTTT. Translated, it gives CVSSLTGTDTQYF.

The sample holds many counts of this clonotype. V and J are TRBV11-2 and TRBJ2-5; D is perhaps TRBD1 (5 bases). V lost 5 bases and J lost 6, with 19 bases in between. CDR1 is SGHAT and CDR2 is FQNNGV in the germline V gene. The CDR3 is made up of 15 amino acids. For the CDR3, the DNA is TGTGCCAGCAGCCCCCCCTGGGGCAGGGTAAAGACCCAGTACTTC. Translated, it gives CASSPPWGRVKTQYF.

As DNA, the CDR3 is TGTGCCAGCAGGGCACTGGCAGGGTTTGATGAGCAGTTCTTC. Translation: CASRALAGFDEQFF. The chain joins TRBV7-9 to TRBJ2-1; a weak D match, TRBD1 (5 bases). The CDR3 loop spans 14 amino acids. The germline V and J ends were trimmed by 6 bases and 8 bases, with 17 bases remaining between them. Germline CDR1 and CDR2: SEHNR and FQNEAQ (reference sequence). The variable domain in full, with the rest retrieved from reference TRBV7-9 and TRBJ2-1, is DTGVSQNPRHKITKRGQNVTFRCDPISEHNRLYWYRQTLGQGPEFLTYFQNEAQLEKSRLLSDRFSAERPKGSFSTLEIQRTEQGDSAMYLCASRALAGFDEQFFGPGTRLTVL.

In this sample, this clonotype turned up many times. V gene TRBV3-1 combines with J gene TRBJ2-7, with D perhaps matching TRBD1 (6 bases). The germline CDR1 and CDR2 sequences are LGHDT and YNNKEL (reference sequence). V lost 1 base to trimming and J lost 7 bases, with 17 bases between them. This CDR3 comprises 15 residues. This CDR3 reads CASSQVGRGGGEQYF. In nucleotides, the CDR3 is TGTGCCAGCAGCCAAGTTGGCAGGGGCGGCGGTGAGCAGTACTTC.

The CDR3 DNA sequence: TGCGCCAGCAGCGACGGGATAGGTGAAGCTTTCTTT. Amino acid sequence: CASSDGIGEAFF. The chain is built from TRBV5-1 and TRBJ1-1; D is ambiguous. The length of the CDR3 is 12 residues. The V end lost 4 bases, the J end lost 7 bases, and 11 bases lay between the germline ends. CDR1 is SGHRS, CDR2 YFSETQ, per germline. Full variable domain (rest looked up from reference TRBV5-1 and TRBJ1-1): KAGVTQTPRYLIKTRGQQVTLSCSPISGHRSVSWYQQTPGQGLQFLFEYFSETQRNKGNFPGRFSGRQFSNSRSEMNVSTLELGDSALYLCASSDGIGEAFFGQGTRLTVV.

This clonotype was recorded many times. This chain joins TRBV6-2 or TRBV6-3 and TRBJ2-5; no clear D gene. The V end lost 4 bases, the J end lost 5 bases, and 17 bases lay between the germline ends. Germline assignment: CDR1 MNHEY and CDR2 SVGEGT. CDR3 size: 15 residues. The CDR3 DNA reads TGTGCCAGCAGTTCCCGCTTTGGAACCGGGGAGACCCAGTACTTC. Translated: CASSSRFGTGETQYF.

This clonotype has a handful of counts. J is TRBJ2-7 and V is TRBV6-1; TRBD1 matches at 7 bases. Per germline, CDR1 MNHNS and CDR2 SASEGT. The J segment lost 4 bases and the V segment lost 7 bases, leaving 7 bases of the junction unmatched. The CDR3 loop spans 13 amino acids. This CDR3 is CASNWETGYEQYF. CDR3 DNA sequence: TGTGCCAGCAACTGGGAGACAGGGTACGAGCAGTACTTC.

Ten or more counts support this clonotype. The chain joins TRBV12-3 or TRBV12-4 to TRBJ2-7; D ambiguous. Deletions cut 5 bases from V and 0 bases from J, with 11 bases between. CDR3 size: 14 residues. CDR3 in amino acids: CASSPQASSYEQYF. In DNA, the CDR3 is TGTGCCAGCAGTCCGCAGGCAAGCTCCTACGAGCAGTACTTC.

This chain connects TRBV2 to TRBJ2-7, with D perhaps given as TRBD1 or TRBD2 (5 bases each). This CDR3 is 14 amino acids long. Trimming removed 1 base at V and 2 bases at J, with 9 bases between. Germline CDR1 SNHLY, CDR2 FYNNEI. The CDR3 sequence: CASSEGGITYEQYF. The CDR3 bases are TGTGCCAGCAGTGAAGGGGGGATCACCTACGAGCAGTACTTC.

The rearrangement links TRBV6-4 to TRBJ2-3; TRBD2 matches 10 bases. J gave up 2 bases and V 5 bases, and 10 bases lay outside the gene matches. Germline values: CDR1 MRHNA, CDR2 SNTAGT. CDR3 length equals 17 residues. In DNA form, the CDR3 reads TGTGCCAGCAGTTCATCGGCTAGCGGGGGTGACACAGATACGCAGTATTTT. This codes for CASSSSASGGDTDTQYF.